Listed here are 12 T cell receptor beta chains from one sample, sequenced in a study of tumor-infiltrating lymphocytes in primary liver carcinoma. Unsorted whole blood supplied the blood RNA, and germline DNA was isolated too. The investigators made TCR beta cDNA from about 500 ng total RNA, using a constant-region primer. Construction of TCR beta libraries relied on three successive nested multiplex PCR rounds employing slightly modified ARM-PCR. Forward primers for TRBV1-TRBV30 and a C-beta reverse primer served the first two PCR rounds, at about 11 cycles each. TCRdb itself ran the multiplex PCR reads through MiXCR, one entry per CDR3 protein. The repertoire holds about 330,000 distinct CDR3 sequences, with about 61% as singletons. The sequenced sample consisted of peripheral blood. Source of these receptors: a man aged 40-49 years with primary liver carcinoma and hepatitis B virus infection.

This clonotype was picked up many times. CDR3: CASSLGLAWTTDTQYF. The DNA of the CDR3 is TGTGCCAGCAGTCTCGGTCTAGCGTGGACCACAGATACGCAGTATTTT. J is TRBJ2-3 and V is TRBV6-2 or TRBV6-3; a weak D match, TRBD2 (6 bases). The CDR3 contains 16 residues. V lost 5 bases and J lost 2, with 17 bases in between. From germline, CDR1 is MNHEY and CDR2 SVGEGT.

The gene calls are TRBV28 and TRBJ2-4, with D perhaps being TRBD1 or TRBD2 (6 bases each). Trimming removed 3 bases at V and 2 bases at J, with 20 bases between. Per germline, CDR1 MDHEN and CDR2 SYDVKM. There are 18 residues in the CDR3. The CDR3 sequence is CASSLGGVQGGTKNIQYF. CDR3 sequence (DNA): TGTGCCAGCAGTTTGGGGGGTGTACAGGGTGGAACCAAAAACATTCAGTACTTC.

Points on this clonotype: A much larger clone lies one base from this, so it may be a read error. This is likely a read error, given that the CDR3 carries no conserved phenylalanine or tryptophan at its end. The chain recombines TRBV12-3 or TRBV12-4 with TRBJ2-1, with 7 bases lining up with TRBD2. The length of the CDR3 is 15 residues. The V segment lost 6 bases and the J segment 0 bases; nucleotides outside the gene matches: 5. The CDR3 DNA follows: TGTGCCAGCAGGGGTAGCGGGTCCTCCTACAATGAGCAGTTCTTA. As protein: CASRGSGSSYNEQFL.

The chain uses TRBV6-2 or TRBV6-3 and TRBJ2-7, with a possible D match to TRBD1 (6 bases). The CDR3 has 14 amino acids. With 6 bases removed from V and 4 bases from J, the gap between germline ends came to 16 bases. Germline CDR1 MNHEY, CDR2 SVGEGT. The CDR3 coding sequence is TGTGCCAGCAGCGATCCGGGGCAGGGGTACGAGCAGTACTTC. This encodes CASSDPGQGYEQYF.

This clonotype was seen at least ten times. V is TRBV29-1 and J is TRBJ1-2; D is ambiguous. The CDR3 sequence is 14 residues long. Per the germline V gene, CDR1 is SQVTM and CDR2 is ANQGSEA. The V and J ends lost 6 bases and 7 bases respectively, with 21 bases between them. The CDR3 sequence: CSVGRGYGSGGYTF. In DNA, the CDR3 is TGCAGCGTGGGCCGCGGGTACGGTTCGGGTGGCTACACCTTC. The full variable domain, with the rest looked up from reference TRBV29-1 and TRBJ1-2, is SAVISQKPSRDICQRGTSLTIQCQVDSQVTMMFWYRQQPGQSLTLIATANQGSEATYESGFVIDKFPISRPNLTFSTLTVSNMSPEDSSIYLCSVGRGYGSGGYTFGSGTRLTVV.

Concerning this clonotype itself: An end of the junction does not agree with germline; a read error may underlie this. This rearrangement joins TRBV12-3 or TRBV12-4 to TRBJ1-4; 7 nucleotides line up with TRBD1. There are 14 residues in the CDR3. CDR3 loop: CASSRTGDYEKLLF. The CDR3 DNA follows: TGTGCCAGCAGTCGTACAGGGGATTATGAAAAACTGCTTTTT.

The gene calls are TRBV6-5 and TRBJ2-7, with 9 bases matching TRBD2. Per germline, CDR1 MNHEY and CDR2 SVGAGI. This CDR3 region has 17 residues. Losses at the gene ends were 5 bases for V and 1 base for J; bases not matched to a gene: 12. CDR3 coding DNA: TGTGCCAGCAGTGGGACTAGCTGGATGTCGAGATCCTACGAGCAGTACTTC. Its translation is CASSGTSWMSRSYEQYF.

This clonotype was seen more than once but under ten times. The conserved phenylalanine or tryptophan is not found at the CDR3 terminus, so this likely reflects a read error. This chain links TRBV11-1 with TRBJ2-5; a weak D match, TRBD2 (5 bases). Looked up from germline, CDR1 is SGHAT and CDR2 is FQDESV (reference sequence). The CDR3 has 12 residues. Written as DNA, the CDR3 is TGTGCCAACAGCCCGTCGGGGGAGACCCAGTACCTC. Translated: CANSPSGETQYL.

Comments on this clonotype: Here the CDR3 omits its conserved ending phenylalanine or tryptophan, so a read error is the likely source. The chain uses TRBV4-1 and TRBJ1-5; possibly TRBD1 for D (6 bases). V was pared by 1 base and J by 3 bases, with 10 bases between. The germline V gene encodes CDR1 MGHRA and CDR2 YSYEKL. CDR3 length: 15 amino acids. The DNA of the CDR3 is TGCGCCAGCAGCCAAGTAGGGGGATTCAATCAGCCCCAGCATCTT. This sequence encodes CASSQVGGFNQPQHL.

A remark on this clonotype: The junction and the germline gene differ at one end; a read error may be behind it. The chain links TRBV6-5 to TRBJ2-5; 9 bases are shared with TRBD2. Germline-derived CDR1 and CDR2 are MNHEY and SVGAGI. CDR3 size: 17 residues. CDR3 residues: CTSSGQLAGFFQETQYF. The DNA for the CDR3 is TGTACCAGCAGTGGGCAGCTAGCGGGATTTTTCCAAGAGACCCAGTACTTC.

V usage is TRBV25-1 and J usage is TRBJ2-7, with D tentatively TRBD1 (7 bases). Trimming removed 8 bases at V and 4 bases at J, with 21 bases between. Germline V gene lookup returns CDR1 MGHDK and CDR2 SYGVNS. CDR3 length equals 15 residues. For the CDR3, the DNA is TGTGCCAGCTCCATGACGGGGGCAGGGGGGTACGAGCAGTACTTC. It encodes CASSMTGAGGYEQYF.

The rearrangement joins TRBV6-1 to TRBJ2-1, with D uncertain. CDR3 length equals 12 residues. V dropped 5 bases and J dropped 5 bases, with 7 bases sitting between them. Germline CDR1 MNHNS, CDR2 SASEGT. The CDR3 loop reads CASSQVNNEQFF. CDR3 DNA sequence: TGTGCCAGCAGTCAGGTGAACAATGAGCAGTTCTTC.